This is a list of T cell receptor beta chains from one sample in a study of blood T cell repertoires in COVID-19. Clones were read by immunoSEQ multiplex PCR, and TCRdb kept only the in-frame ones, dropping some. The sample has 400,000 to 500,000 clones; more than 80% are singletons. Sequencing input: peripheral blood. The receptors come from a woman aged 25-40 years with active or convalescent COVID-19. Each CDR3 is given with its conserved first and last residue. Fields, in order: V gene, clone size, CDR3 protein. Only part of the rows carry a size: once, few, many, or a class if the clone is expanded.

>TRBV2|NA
CASLSGPNTGELFF
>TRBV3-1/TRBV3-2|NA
CASSQASKGLAGVFYNEQFF
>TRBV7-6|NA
CASSLGGQGSFEQYF
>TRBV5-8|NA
CASSTLAGDSTDTQYF
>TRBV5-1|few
CASSLQGTNYGYTF
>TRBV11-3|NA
CASSLRGQNEKLFF
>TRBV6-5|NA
CASTRSMGGEKLFF
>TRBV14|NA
CASSRQGFDGYTF
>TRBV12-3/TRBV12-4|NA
CASSPLGQLEAFF
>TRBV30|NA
CAWRPTGTGDQPQHF
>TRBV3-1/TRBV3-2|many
CASSQPGTGLRGGELFF
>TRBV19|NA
CASSHLAGGGDEQYF
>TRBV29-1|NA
CSVDWEGGGAFF
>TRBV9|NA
CASSAPGRSYNEQFF
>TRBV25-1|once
CASSGGTSGGPTYEQYF
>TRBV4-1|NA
CASSHPARAGAGNTIYF
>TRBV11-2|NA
CASSFVPPGMNTEAFF
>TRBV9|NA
CASSDNRAPGYGYTF
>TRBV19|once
CASSIRGGNNNEQFF
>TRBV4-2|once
CASSQDGGGVQYEQYF
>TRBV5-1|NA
CASSLELADQETQYF
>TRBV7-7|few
CASSLGQGVSGELFF
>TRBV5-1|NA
CASSQGQGNTIYF
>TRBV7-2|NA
CASSSLVAGGRETQYF
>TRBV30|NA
CASNIGQGFSGELFF
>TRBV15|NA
CATSSDRNTEAFF
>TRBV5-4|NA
CASSDKYEQYF
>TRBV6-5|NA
CASTRADWGGGPQHF
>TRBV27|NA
CASSLASSGGTTDTQYF
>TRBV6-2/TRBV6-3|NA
CASSNPPVGQGSMSYF
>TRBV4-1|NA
CASSPRGLAGGFSTDTQYF
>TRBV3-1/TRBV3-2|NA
CASSQWGERGQETQYF
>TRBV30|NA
CAWSVLPGTANEKLFF
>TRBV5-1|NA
CASSLWTGLSSEYGYTF
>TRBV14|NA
CASSQSGPFTDTQYF
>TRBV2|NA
CASSALAGYSTGELFF
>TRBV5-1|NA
CASRGSFSTEAFF
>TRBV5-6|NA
CASSFWASGVYEQYF
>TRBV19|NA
CASSLFGFGTGVSNYGYTF
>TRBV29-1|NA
CSVAGTSGGTAGELFF
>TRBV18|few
CASSPIPGQGASGNTIYF
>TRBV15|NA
CATSILQETNEKLFF
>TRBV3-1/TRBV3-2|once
CASSQDWDRGPPRAFF
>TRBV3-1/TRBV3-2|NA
CASSQDLTGGATNEKLFF
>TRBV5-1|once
CASSLSRVREETQYF
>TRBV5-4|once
CASSNRTGSWYGYTF